These 16 T cell receptor beta chains originate from one sample sequenced in a study of cytomegalovirus exposure and HLA in healthy donors. 13 Jbeta primers and 60 Vbeta primers were used for the PCR. Generated by immunoSEQ multiplex PCR, the TCRdb table keeps only in-frame clones and is missing some. In the table there are about 92,000 clones, roughly 80% of which are singletons. The source material was PBMCs. The receptors were gathered from a girl aged 2 to 9 in good health and CMV-seropositive.

The CDR3 is CASSFLAGGTNEQFF. Here the CDR3 DNA reads TGTGCCAGCAGCTTCCTAGCGGGAGGGACCAATGAGCAGTTCTTC. This chain connects TRBV7-2 to TRBJ2-1; 12 positions match TRBD2. Germline CDR1 and CDR2: SGHTA and FQGNSA. CDR3 length: 15 amino acids. The junction had 3 bases not matched to a gene; V was cut back by 3 bases and J by 6 bases.

The chain combines TRBV27 with TRBJ1-1; maybe TRBD1 (5 bases). V shed 4 bases and J shed 6 bases, with 15 bases lying between them. The CDR3 spans 14 residues. The germline gives CDR1 MNHEY, CDR2 SMNVEV (reference sequence). CDR3 in DNA: TGTGCCAGCAGTTACCCTCAGGGTAAGCCTGAAGCTTTCTTT. Amino acid sequence: CASSYPQGKPEAFF.

The gene calls are TRBV28 and TRBJ1-3; D gene ambiguous. Trimming left V 7 bases short and J 0 bases short, with 19 bases between. This CDR3 contains 17 residues. Germline CDR1 and CDR2: MDHEN and SYDVKM. The CDR3 loop is CASMRLGTGSSGNTIYF. CDR3 sequence (DNA): TGTGCCAGCATGCGGTTGGGAACGGGAAGCTCTGGAAACACCATATATTTT. Filled out from reference TRBV28 and TRBJ1-3, the complete variable domain reads DVKVTQSSRYLVKRTGEKVFLECVQDMDHENMFWYRQDPGLGLRLIYFSYDVKMKEKGDIPEGYSVSREKKERFSLILESASTNQTSMYLCASMRLGTGSSGNTIYFGEGSWLTVV.

This clone appeared a few times. The chain couples TRBV29-1 to TRBJ1-1; the D is unclear. The germline V gene has CDR1 SQVTM and CDR2 ANQGSEA. V was shortened by 4 bases and J by 5 bases, with 5 bases between the two germline ends. The CDR3 runs to 10 residues. The CDR3 DNA is TGCAGCGTTGTCGTGACTGAAGCTTTCTTT. It yields the protein CSVVVTEAFF.

J is TRBJ1-1 and V is TRBV9; no firm D call. The CDR3 runs to 15 residues. The germline gives CDR1 SGDLS, CDR2 YYNGEE. V lost 4 bases, J lost 2 bases, and 15 bases lay in between. CDR3 in amino acids: CASSPLRGDNTEAFF. The CDR3 nucleotides read TGTGCCAGCAGCCCGCTCCGGGGAGACAACACTGAAGCTTTCTTT.

The J gene is TRBJ2-1, the V gene TRBV6-5, with 8 nucleotides matching TRBD2. Germline-derived CDR1 and CDR2 are MNHEY and SVGAGI. Trimming at V came to 4 bases and at J to 3 bases, leaving 8 bases not matched to a gene. The CDR3 extends over 16 amino acids. The CDR3 bases are TGTGCCAGCAGTTCTAGTAGTACTAGCGGCTACAATGAGCAGTTCTTC. It is translated as CASSSSSTSGYNEQFF.

The V gene is TRBV27, the J gene TRBJ1-1, with D possibly matching TRBD1 (5 bases). The CDR3 sequence is 14 residues long. V was cut by 5 bases and J by 1 base, with 11 bases left in between. Germline CDR1 reads MNHEY; CDR2 reads SMNVEV (reference sequence). The CDR3 region has the DNA TGTGCCAGCAGTCCAGGGTTTGAGAACACTGAAGCTTTCTTT. Translated: CASSPGFENTEAFF.

The chain employs TRBV6-5 and TRBJ1-2; no firm D call. This CDR3 comprises 13 residues. V lost 5 bases to trimming and J lost 6 bases, with 13 bases between them. Germline V gene data show CDR1 as MNHEY and CDR2 as SVGAGI. CDR3 in amino acids: CASSGRAGNGYTF. The CDR3 bases are TGTGCCAGCAGTGGAAGGGCCGGGAATGGCTACACCTTC.

Here the CDR3 DNA reads TGTGCCAGCAGGCAAGGGACAGGGCCCTACGAGCAGTACTTC. Its protein is CASRQGTGPYEQYF. The gene calls are TRBV28 and TRBJ2-7; TRBD1 agrees at 9 bases. This CDR3 region has 14 residues. Germline V gene lookup returns CDR1 MDHEN and CDR2 SYDVKM. The V gene end was trimmed by 6 bases and the J gene end by 2 bases; junction bases not matched to a gene: 5. The variable domain in full, with the rest retrieved from reference TRBV28 and TRBJ2-7, is DVKVTQSSRYLVKRTGEKVFLECVQDMDHENMFWYRQDPGLGLRLIYFSYDVKMKEKGDIPEGYSVSREKKERFSLILESASTNQTSMYLCASRQGTGPYEQYFGPGTRLTVT.

This clone was counted between two and nine times. V gene TRBV28 combines with J gene TRBJ2-6; 8 bases match TRBD1. The ends lost 6 bases at V and 0 bases at J; junction bases unmatched: 10. Per the germline V gene, CDR1 is MDHEN and CDR2 is SYDVKM. CDR3 length: 18 residues. CDR3 in DNA: TGTGCCAGCAGAGCGCGACAGGGGCTGATCTCTGGGGCCAACGTCCTGACTTTC. This codes for CASRARQGLISGANVLTF. The entire variable domain, with the rest obtained from reference TRBV28 and TRBJ2-6, is as follows: DVKVTQSSRYLVKRTGEKVFLECVQDMDHENMFWYRQDPGLGLRLIYFSYDVKMKEKGDIPEGYSVSREKKERFSLILESASTNQTSMYLCASRARQGLISGANVLTFGAGSRLTVL.

This clone was found a few times. This sequence joins TRBV30 and TRBJ1-2; 7 nucleotides match TRBD1. The ends lost 0 bases at V and 4 bases at J; junction bases unmatched: 11. This CDR3 is 16 amino acids long. Per the germline V gene, CDR1 is GTSNPN and CDR2 is SVGIG (reference sequence). CDR3 bases: TGTGCCTGGAGTGTACTCAGGGGGACTCCCCTCTATGGCTACACCTTC. Protein product: CAWSVLRGTPLYGYTF.

The chain combines TRBV25-1 with TRBJ2-3; 12 bases match TRBD2. This CDR3 region has 13 residues. The junction had 0 bases not matched to a gene; V was cut back by 5 bases and J by 6 bases. Germline loops: CDR1 MGHDK, CDR2 SYGVNS. CDR3 sequence reads: CASSLAGGDTQYF. CDR3 DNA: TGTGCCAGCAGTCTAGCGGGAGGGGATACGCAGTATTTT.

The chain couples TRBV28 to TRBJ2-1, with D perhaps TRBD1 (5 bases). The CDR3 is 14 residues long. Germline V gives CDR1 MDHEN, CDR2 SYDVKM. V lost 3 bases and J lost 7, with 13 bases in between. This CDR3 reads CASSFLRGSNEQFF. For the CDR3, the DNA is TGTGCCAGCAGTTTTCTTAGGGGCTCGAATGAGCAGTTCTTC.

This chain joins TRBV6-1 and TRBJ2-1; D is possibly TRBD2 (7 bases). The germline V gene encodes CDR1 MNHNS and CDR2 SASEGT. This CDR3 contains 14 residues. Trimming left V 2 bases short and J 7 bases short, with 12 bases between. CDR3 sequence (DNA): TGTGCCAGCAGTGAAAGGACTAGGGGGAATGAGCAGTTCTTC. Protein product: CASSERTRGNEQFF.

In this sample, this clone turned up once. The chain couples TRBV19 to TRBJ1-5; the D gene is possibly TRBD1 (5 bases). In germline, CDR1 is LNHDA, CDR2 SQIVND (reference sequence). This CDR3 comprises 16 residues. The ends were cut back, 7 bases at V and 3 bases at J, with 19 bases in the middle. CDR3 amino acids: CASTNGAGQFNQPQHF. Written as DNA, the CDR3 is TGTGCCAGTACCAATGGTGCGGGGCAGTTCAATCAGCCCCAGCATTTT.

The V call is TRBV7-2, the J call TRBJ1-5, with D unresolved. The germline gives CDR1 SGHTA, CDR2 FQGNSA. V was trimmed by 5 bases and J by 1 base, leaving 15 bases between them. The CDR3 has 16 amino acids. The CDR3 coding sequence is TGTGCCAGCAGCCGGGGTGAGGGCGTGAGCAATCAGCCCCAGCATTTT. Its protein product is CASSRGEGVSNQPQHF.